A selection of T cell receptor beta chains follows, all from one sample in a study of blood T cell repertoires in COVID-19. TCRdb's copy holds only in-frame clones and misses some; the assay was immunoSEQ multiplex PCR. The sample includes 170,000 or so clones, approximately 85% seen only once; the top ten take 6.2%. The specimen sequenced was PBMCs or T cells enriched from blood (not recorded which). Receptors were obtained from a man in his forties who had recovered from COVID-19. Each CDR3 is given with its conserved first and last residue. A D gene is named only where the DNA matches it firmly. Where a row states a size, it is once, few, many or the class of an expanded clone; other rows omit it.

>TRBV9|TRBD2|TRBJ2-6|.
CASSVDPGGGANVLTF
TGTGCCAGCAGCGTAGACCCGGGAGGTGGGGCCAACGTCCTGACTTTC
>TRBV18|.|TRBJ2-1|.
CASSPPLERPHEQFF
TGTGCCAGCTCACCACCCCTTGAGAGGCCCCATGAGCAGTTCTTC
>TRBV12-5|TRBD1|TRBJ1-6|few
CASGLTRTGPSPLHF
TGTGCTAGTGGTTTGACTCGGACAGGGCCCTCACCCCTCCACTTT
>TRBV5-1|.|TRBJ2-2|.
CASSRAGTNTGELFF
TGCGCCAGCAGCCGTGCCGGGACGAACACCGGGGAGCTGTTTTTT
>TRBV7-2|TRBD1|TRBJ1-2|.
CASSPEQGNYGYTF
TGTGCCAGCAGCCCCGAACAGGGGAACTATGGCTACACCTTC
>TRBV19|.|TRBJ1-6|once
CAAQGGENSPLHF
TGTGCCGCCCAGGGAGGGGAGAATTCACCCCTCCACTTT
>TRBV5-6|.|TRBJ1-1|.
CASSLARGITEAFF
TGTGCCAGCAGCTTGGCGCGGGGGATCACTGAAGCTTTCTTT
>TRBV7-9|.|TRBJ2-7|.
CASRAGTYEQYF
TGTGCCAGCAGGGCCGGGACCTACGAGCAGTACTTC
>TRBV2|.|TRBJ1-2|.
CASSGLDGYTF
TGTGCCAGCAGTGGACTCGATGGCTACACCTTC
>TRBV9|TRBD2|TRBJ2-5|.
CASSVGGLAVQETQYF
TGTGCCAGCAGCGTAGGGGGACTAGCAGTCCAAGAGACCCAGTACTTC